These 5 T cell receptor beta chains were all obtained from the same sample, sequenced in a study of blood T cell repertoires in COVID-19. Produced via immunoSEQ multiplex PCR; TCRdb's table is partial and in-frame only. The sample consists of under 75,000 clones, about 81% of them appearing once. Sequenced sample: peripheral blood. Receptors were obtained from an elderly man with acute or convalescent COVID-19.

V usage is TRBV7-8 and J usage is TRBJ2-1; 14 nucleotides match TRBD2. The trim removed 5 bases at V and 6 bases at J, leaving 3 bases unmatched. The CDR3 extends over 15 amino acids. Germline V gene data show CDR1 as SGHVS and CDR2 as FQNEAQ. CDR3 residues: CASSVGLAGGNEQFF. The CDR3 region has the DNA TGTGCCAGCAGCGTAGGACTAGCGGGGGGCAATGAGCAGTTCTTC.

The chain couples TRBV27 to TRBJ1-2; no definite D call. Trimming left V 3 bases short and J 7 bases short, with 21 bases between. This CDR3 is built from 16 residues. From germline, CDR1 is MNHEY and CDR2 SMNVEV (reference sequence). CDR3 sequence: CASSFRDAGSRGGYTF. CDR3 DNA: TGTGCCAGCAGTTTTCGGGATGCGGGCTCAAGAGGTGGCTACACCTTC.

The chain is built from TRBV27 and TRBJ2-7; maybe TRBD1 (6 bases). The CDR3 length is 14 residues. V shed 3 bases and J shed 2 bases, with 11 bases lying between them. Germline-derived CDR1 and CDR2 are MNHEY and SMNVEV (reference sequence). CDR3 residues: CASSFDRNTYEQYF. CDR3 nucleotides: TGTGCCAGCAGTTTCGACAGGAACACCTACGAGCAGTACTTC.

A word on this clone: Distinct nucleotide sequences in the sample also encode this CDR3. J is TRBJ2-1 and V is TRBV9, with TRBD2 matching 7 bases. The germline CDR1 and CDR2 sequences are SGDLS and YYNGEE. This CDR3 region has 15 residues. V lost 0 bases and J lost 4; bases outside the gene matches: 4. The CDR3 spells CASSVVGGSYNEQFF. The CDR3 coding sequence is TGTGCCAGCAGCGTAGTCGGCGGGAGTTACAATGAGCAGTTCTTC. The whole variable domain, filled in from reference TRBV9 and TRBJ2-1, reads DSGVTQTPKHLITATGQRVTLRCSPRSGDLSVYWYQQSLDQGLQFLIQYYNGEERAKGNILERFSAQQFPDLHSELNLSSLELGDSALYFCASSVVGGSYNEQFFGPGTRLTVL.

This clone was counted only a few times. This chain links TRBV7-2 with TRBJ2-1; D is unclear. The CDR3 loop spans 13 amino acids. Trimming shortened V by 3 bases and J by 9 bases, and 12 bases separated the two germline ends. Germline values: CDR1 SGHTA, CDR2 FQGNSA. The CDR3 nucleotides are TGTGCCAGCAGCTTGAGGAATGAAGGTGAGCAGTTCTTC. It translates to CASSLRNEGEQFF.